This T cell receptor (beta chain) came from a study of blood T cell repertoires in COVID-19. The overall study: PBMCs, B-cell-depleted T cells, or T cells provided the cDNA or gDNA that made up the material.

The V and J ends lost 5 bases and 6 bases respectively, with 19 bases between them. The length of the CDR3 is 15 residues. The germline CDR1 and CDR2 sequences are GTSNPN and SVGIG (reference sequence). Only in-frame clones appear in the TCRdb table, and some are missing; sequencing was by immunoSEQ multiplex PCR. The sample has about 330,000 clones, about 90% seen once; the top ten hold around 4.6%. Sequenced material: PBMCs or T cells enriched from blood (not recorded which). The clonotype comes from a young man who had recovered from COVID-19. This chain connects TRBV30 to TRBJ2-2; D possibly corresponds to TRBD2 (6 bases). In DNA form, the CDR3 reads TGTGCCTGGGCTAGAAGCGGGTCGTTCCCCGGGGAGCTGTTTTTT. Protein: CAWARSGSFPGELFF.